The clone carrying this T cell receptor (beta chain) came up once. Its specificity is not known. This CDR3 region has 15 residues. CDR1 and CDR2 (germline): MNHEY, SVGAGI. The sample belongs to a study of blood T cells in healthy people across ages. Background on the study: Per every two T cells, about one barcoded beta molecule was captured by template switching. Study-level findings and limits: Underestimates were what the diversity estimates from one million T cells were considered to be.

Primed by a sample-barcoded 5' primer and a J-beta primer mix, a second PCR proceeded for roughly 7 to 11 cycles. TCRdb re-analysed the 5' RACE reads in MiXCR, keeping a single row per CDR3 protein. Of about 800,000 distinct CDR3 sequences listed, around 25% are singletons. Isolation per sample recovered at least 7 million PBMCs. This sample also appeared in a second study, on T cells of mothers and their children. From that paper: In cDNA synthesis, all of the extracted RNA was used at approximately 1.5 ug per 15 ul.

This chain joins TRBV6-5 and TRBJ2-5; 8 nucleotides line up with TRBD2. The assigned J gene may be wrong: the sequence end matches TRBJ2-7 better. Sequencing input: blood. The sequence derives from a boy between 5 and 17 years old in good health. CDR3 protein: CASSPLTSATYEQYF. Here the CDR3 DNA reads TGTGCCAGCAGTCCGCTGACTAGCGCTACCTACGAGCAGTACTTC.